This T cell receptor beta chain appears in the sequencing data of a study of STAT5B mutations in CD4+ large granular lymphocyte leukemia. The CDR3 loop spans 15 amino acids. V was pared by 6 bases and J by 10 bases, with 13 bases of the junction left unmatched. From germline, CDR1 is SGDLS and CDR2 YYNGEE. This was a survey-level run. In the source study's methods: The detection floor for productive clonotype frequency was 2.59 x 10-5. TCRdb's table, derived via immunoSEQ multiplex PCR, lists solely in-frame clones and lacks some. V and J calls and clone size are copied from that table; D and trimming were computed from the DNA. The top ten hold about 0.38% of the sample, which has tens of thousands of clones, about 81% seen once.

The genes are TRBV9 and TRBJ1-6, with 7 bases that match TRBD1. The receptor was isolated from a human donor in good health. The sequenced sample was CD4+ T cells from blood buffy coats. The chain's CDR3 is CASTIPRDSRSPLHF. The CDR3 nucleotides read TGTGCCAGCACCATACCCCGGGACAGTCGGTCACCCCTCCACTTT. The full variable domain, its missing parts supplied by reference TRBV9 and TRBJ1-6, is DSGVTQTPKHLITATGQRVTLRCSPRSGDLSVYWYQQSLDQGLQFLIQYYNGEERAKGNILERFSAQQFPDLHSELNLSSLELGDSALYFCASTIPRDSRSPLHFGNGTRLTVT.